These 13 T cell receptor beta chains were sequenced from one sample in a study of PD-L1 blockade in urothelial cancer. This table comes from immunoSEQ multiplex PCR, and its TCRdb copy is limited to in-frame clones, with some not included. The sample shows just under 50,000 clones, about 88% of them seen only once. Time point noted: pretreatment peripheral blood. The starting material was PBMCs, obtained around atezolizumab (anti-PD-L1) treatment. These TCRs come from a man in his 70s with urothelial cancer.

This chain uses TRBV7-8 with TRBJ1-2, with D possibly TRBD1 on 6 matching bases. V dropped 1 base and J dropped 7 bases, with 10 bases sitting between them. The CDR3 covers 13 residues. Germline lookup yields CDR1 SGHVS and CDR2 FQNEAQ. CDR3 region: CASSLDRVSGYTF. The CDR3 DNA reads TGTGCCAGCAGCTTAGACAGGGTTAGTGGCTACACCTTC.

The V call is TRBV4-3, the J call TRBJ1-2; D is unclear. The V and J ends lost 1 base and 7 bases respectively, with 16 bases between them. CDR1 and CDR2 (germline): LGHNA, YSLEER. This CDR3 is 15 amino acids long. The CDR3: CASSQAWSSTSGYTF. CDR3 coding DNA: TGCGCCAGCAGCCAAGCTTGGTCTTCTACTAGTGGCTACACCTTC.

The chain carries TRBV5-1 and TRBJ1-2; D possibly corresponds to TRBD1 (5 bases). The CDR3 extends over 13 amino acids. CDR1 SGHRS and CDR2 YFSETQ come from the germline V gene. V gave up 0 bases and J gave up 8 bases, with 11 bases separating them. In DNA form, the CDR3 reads TGCGCCAGCAGCTTGGAGGGGAACGGCGGCTACACCTTC. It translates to CASSLEGNGGYTF.

In DNA form, the CDR3 reads TGTGCCAGCAATCGCCGGGGACTAGCGAAGTACAATGAGCAGTTCTTC. As protein: CASNRRGLAKYNEQFF. The chain is built from TRBV6-4 and TRBJ2-1; 10 bases match TRBD2. Germline lookup yields CDR1 MRHNA and CDR2 SNTAGT. The CDR3 has 16 amino acids. V lost 7 bases, J lost 4 bases, and 10 bases stayed unmatched.

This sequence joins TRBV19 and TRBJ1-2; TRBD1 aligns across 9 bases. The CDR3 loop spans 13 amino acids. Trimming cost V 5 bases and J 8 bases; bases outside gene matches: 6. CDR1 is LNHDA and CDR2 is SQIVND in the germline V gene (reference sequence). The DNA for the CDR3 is TGTGCCAGTAGTTCGGGACAGGGATGGGGCTACACCTTC. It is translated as CASSSGQGWGYTF.

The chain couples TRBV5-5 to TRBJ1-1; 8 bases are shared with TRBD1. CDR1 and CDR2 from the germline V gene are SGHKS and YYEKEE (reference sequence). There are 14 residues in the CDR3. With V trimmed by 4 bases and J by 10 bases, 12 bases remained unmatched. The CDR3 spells CASSGTGGKFRAFF. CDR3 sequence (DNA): TGTGCCAGCAGCGGAACAGGGGGAAAGTTTCGAGCTTTCTTT. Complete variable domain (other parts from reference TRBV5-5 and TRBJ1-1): DAGVTQSPTHLIKTRGQQVTLRCSPISGHKSVSWYQQVLGQGPQFIFQYYEKEERGRGNFPDRFSARQFPNYSSELNVNALLLGDSALYLCASSGTGGKFRAFFGQGTRLTVV.

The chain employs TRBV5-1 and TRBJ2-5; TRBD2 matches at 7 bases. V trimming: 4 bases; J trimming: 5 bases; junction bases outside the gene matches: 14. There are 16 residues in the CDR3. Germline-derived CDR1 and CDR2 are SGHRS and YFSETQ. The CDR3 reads CASSGEGLAAGETQYF. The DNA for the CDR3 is TGCGCCAGCAGCGGAGAGGGGCTAGCGGCAGGGGAGACCCAGTACTTC. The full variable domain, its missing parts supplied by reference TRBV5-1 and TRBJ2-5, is KAGVTQTPRYLIKTRGQQVTLSCSPISGHRSVSWYQQTPGQGLQFLFEYFSETQRNKGNFPGRFSGRQFSNSRSEMNVSTLELGDSALYLCASSGEGLAAGETQYFGPGTRLLVL.

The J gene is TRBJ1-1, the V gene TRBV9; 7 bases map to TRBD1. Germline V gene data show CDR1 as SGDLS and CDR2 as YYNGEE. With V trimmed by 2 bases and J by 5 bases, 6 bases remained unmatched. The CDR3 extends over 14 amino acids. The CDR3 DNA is TGTGCCAGCAGCGTGAACAGGGGTGAGACTGAAGCTTTCTTT. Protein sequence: CASSVNRGETEAFF.

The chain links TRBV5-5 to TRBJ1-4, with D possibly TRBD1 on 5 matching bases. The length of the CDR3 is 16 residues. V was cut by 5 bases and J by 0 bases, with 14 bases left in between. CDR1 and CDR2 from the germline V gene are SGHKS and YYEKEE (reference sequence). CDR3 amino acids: CASRERGVATNEKLFF. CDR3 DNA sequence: TGTGCCAGCAGGGAACGGGGGGTGGCAACTAATGAAAAACTGTTTTTT.

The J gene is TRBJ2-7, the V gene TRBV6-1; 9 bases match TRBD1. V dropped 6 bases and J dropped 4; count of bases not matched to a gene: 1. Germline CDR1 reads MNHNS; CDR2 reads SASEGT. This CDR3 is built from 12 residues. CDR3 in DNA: TGTGCCAGCAGGGACAGGGGTTACGAGCAGTACTTC. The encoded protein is CASRDRGYEQYF.

The CDR3 here is CASSQTSGSFPAGELFF. The CDR3 DNA sequence: TGTGCCAGCAGTCAAACTAGCGGGAGCTTTCCAGCCGGGGAGCTGTTTTTT. The chain uses TRBV7-9 and TRBJ2-2; TRBD2 matches 11 bases. CDR3 length: 17 amino acids. Losses at the gene ends were 6 bases for V and 6 bases for J; bases not matched to a gene: 12. CDR1 is SEHNR, CDR2 FQNEAQ, per germline (reference sequence). Full variable domain (remainder filled in from reference TRBV7-9 and TRBJ2-2): DTGVSQNPRHKITKRGQNVTFRCDPISEHNRLYWYRQTLGQGPEFLTYFQNEAQLEKSRLLSDRFSAERPKGSFSTLEIQRTEQGDSAMYLCASSQTSGSFPAGELFFGEGSRLTVL.

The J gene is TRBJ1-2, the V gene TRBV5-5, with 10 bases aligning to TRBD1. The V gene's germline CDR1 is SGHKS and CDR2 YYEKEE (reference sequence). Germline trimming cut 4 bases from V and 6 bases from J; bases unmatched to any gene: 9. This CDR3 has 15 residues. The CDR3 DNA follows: TGTGCCAGCAGCCGAGAGACAGGGGGCTTGAATGGCTACACCTTC. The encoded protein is CASSRETGGLNGYTF.

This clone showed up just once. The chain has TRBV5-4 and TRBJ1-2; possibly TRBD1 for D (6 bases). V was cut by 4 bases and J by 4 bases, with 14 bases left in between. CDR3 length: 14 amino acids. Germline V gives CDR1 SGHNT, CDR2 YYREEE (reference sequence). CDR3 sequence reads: CASSIAGTPYGYTF. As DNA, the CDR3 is TGTGCCAGCAGCATAGCCGGGACACCCTATGGCTACACCTTC.